These 23 T cell receptor beta chains came from one sample sequenced in a study of shared clonotypes between healthy human individuals. Assay: immunoSEQ multiplex PCR; the TCRdb copy retains only in-frame clones and omits some. The sample holds 2 million to 2.5 million clones; over 90% are singletons and the top ten take under 0.45%. Sequenced: naive CD4+ T cells from PBMCs. Subset defined: CD45RA+ positively selected. The receptors derive from a man younger than 35 in good health. Some clones in this sample may be carry-over from other donors' samples.

This chain uses TRBV4-1 with TRBJ1-5, with a tentative D call TRBD1 (5 bases). The CDR3 spans 19 residues. V was clipped by 0 bases and J by 4 bases, with 22 bases between them. Per the germline V gene, CDR1 is MGHRA and CDR2 is YSYEKL. In DNA form, the CDR3 reads TGCGCCAGCAGCCAAGAAATGGGGGTTCGGGGCAGCCCGAATCAGCCCCAGCATTTT. This encodes CASSQEMGVRGSPNQPQHF.

J is TRBJ2-7 and V is TRBV27; 8 bases are shared with TRBD1. Germline V gives CDR1 MNHEY, CDR2 SMNVEV (reference sequence). The length of the CDR3 is 13 residues. The V gene end was trimmed by 5 bases and the J gene end by 9 bases; junction bases not matched to a gene: 9. CDR3: CASSPGQGTWQYF. CDR3 in DNA: TGTGCCAGCAGTCCCGGACAGGGTACATGGCAGTACTTC.

The J gene is TRBJ2-3, the V gene TRBV7-2; 8 nucleotides match TRBD1. This CDR3 region has 16 residues. V lost 3 bases and J lost 2; bases outside the gene matches: 7. Per germline, CDR1 SGHTA and CDR2 FQGNSA. In DNA, the CDR3 is TGTGCCAGCAGCTTCGGGACAGGACTTTACACAGATACGCAGTATTTT. Protein: CASSFGTGLYTDTQYF.

V and J are TRBV30 and TRBJ1-1, with unresolved D. CDR3 length: 13 amino acids. The V and J ends lost 3 bases and 5 bases respectively, with 13 bases between them. CDR1 and CDR2 (germline): GTSNPN, SVGIG (reference sequence). CDR3 protein: CAWRLGAGTEAFF. For the CDR3, the DNA is TGTGCCTGGAGGTTGGGAGCGGGGACTGAAGCTTTCTTT.

The chain carries TRBV28 and TRBJ1-3; D gene ambiguous. Trimming cost V 5 bases and J 0 bases, with 14 bases left between them. This CDR3 spans 16 amino acids. Germline V gene data show CDR1 as MDHEN and CDR2 as SYDVKM. The DNA for the CDR3 is TGTGCCAGCAGTGGACCCCGAGGGTCCTCTGGAAACACCATATATTTT. Encoded protein: CASSGPRGSSGNTIYF.

The chain has TRBV5-1 and TRBJ2-7; 7 positions match TRBD2. The CDR3 runs to 15 residues. V was clipped by 4 bases and J by 3 bases; unmatched bases: 10. Germline V lookup: CDR1 SGHRS, CDR2 YFSETQ. The DNA of the CDR3 is TGCGCCAGCAGCCCGGGGAGCGGGATGAGCTACGAGCAGTACTTC. This codes for CASSPGSGMSYEQYF.

The chain recombines TRBV18 with TRBJ1-5; D is perhaps TRBD1 (6 bases). With 2 bases removed from V and 4 bases from J, the gap between germline ends came to 18 bases. Germline CDR1 and CDR2: KGHSH and LQKENI. This CDR3 is built from 17 residues. This CDR3 is CASSPIGPQGRNQPQHF. CDR3 sequence (DNA): TGTGCCAGCTCACCAATCGGTCCACAGGGAAGAAATCAGCCCCAGCATTTT.

V and J are TRBV28 and TRBJ2-7; D unclear. CDR3 length: 15 amino acids. The V and J ends lost 10 bases and 5 bases respectively, with 24 bases between them. CDR1 is MDHEN, CDR2 SYDVKM, per germline. For the CDR3, the DNA is TGTGCCACCGTCCCGTGGCAGCCAGTTCGCGACGAGCAGTACTTC. Its translation is CATVPWQPVRDEQYF.

The J gene is TRBJ1-1, the V gene TRBV28; D not resolved. The CDR3 is made up of 15 amino acids. Trimming left V 3 bases short and J 2 bases short, with 13 bases between. Per the germline V gene, CDR1 is MDHEN and CDR2 is SYDVKM. Here the CDR3 DNA reads TGTGCCAGCAGTTTTCCTGGGCTTAGAAACACTGAAGCTTTCTTT. This encodes CASSFPGLRNTEAFF.

The V gene is TRBV19, the J gene TRBJ2-2; D not certain. The CDR3 is 13 residues long. V lost 7 bases and J 4 bases, leaving 10 bases between the germline ends. CDR1 is LNHDA and CDR2 is SQIVND in the germline V gene (reference sequence). CDR3: CASTQQRTGELFF. The CDR3 nucleotides read TGTGCCAGTACCCAACAGCGCACCGGGGAGCTGTTTTTT.

The chain employs TRBV19 and TRBJ2-2; D is uncertain. Trimming pared 3 bases from V and 0 bases from J, leaving 17 bases between. The length of the CDR3 is 18 residues. The germline V gene has CDR1 LNHDA and CDR2 SQIVND (reference sequence). CDR3 nucleotide sequence: TGTGCCAGTAGTATCCGTGGGGTCTTACAAACGAACACCGGGGAGCTGTTTTTT. Protein sequence: CASSIRGVLQTNTGELFF.

The J gene is TRBJ2-1, the V gene TRBV9; D unresolved. The CDR3 length is 14 residues. CDR1 is SGDLS and CDR2 is YYNGEE in the germline V gene. The V gene lost 0 bases and the J gene lost 6 bases, with 10 bases spanning the gap. CDR3: CASSVAGSSNEQFF. The DNA of the CDR3 is TGTGCCAGCAGCGTAGCGGGTAGTTCCAATGAGCAGTTCTTC.

To note about this clone: Sequence at one end of the junction differs from germline and may be a read error. The chain couples TRBV4-1 to TRBJ2-7; tentative D call: TRBD2 (5 bases). The CDR3 has 17 amino acids. Germline assignment: CDR1 MGHRA and CDR2 YSYEKL. CDR3 amino acids: CASSQGSVLSVPYKQYF. Written as DNA, the CDR3 is TGCGCCAGCAGCCAAGGGTCCGTCCTTAGCGTACCCTACAAGCAGTACTTC.

The chain employs TRBV4-2 and TRBJ2-5; TRBD2 matches 10 bases. Trimming removed 1 base from V and 4 bases from J; junction bases left unmatched: 15. This CDR3 is 19 amino acids long. CDR1 is LGHNA and CDR2 is YNFKEQ in the germline V gene. The CDR3 nucleotides read TGTGCCAGCAGCCAAGTGTGGCTAGCGGGAGTAATAGGGGGAGAGACCCAGTACTTC. It codes for CASSQVWLAGVIGGETQYF.

The V gene is TRBV5-1, the J gene TRBJ2-7; 8 bases align to TRBD1. CDR3 length: 16 amino acids. Germline CDR1 SGHRS, CDR2 YFSETQ. Trimming took 0 bases from V and 2 from J; bases not matched to a gene: 7. The CDR3 region is CASSLGTGRYTYEQYF. CDR3 nucleotide sequence: TGCGCCAGCAGCTTGGGGACAGGGCGATATACCTACGAGCAGTACTTC. Filled out from reference TRBV5-1 and TRBJ2-7, the complete variable domain reads KAGVTQTPRYLIKTRGQQVTLSCSPISGHRSVSWYQQTPGQGLQFLFEYFSETQRNKGNFPGRFSGRQFSNSRSEMNVSTLELGDSALYLCASSLGTGRYTYEQYFGPGTRLTVT.

The genes are TRBV10-2 and TRBJ2-2; maybe TRBD2 (5 bases). V was pared by 4 bases and J by 6 bases, with 15 bases between. CDR1 is WSHSY and CDR2 is SAAADI in the germline V gene. The CDR3 consists of 15 residues. This chain's CDR3 is CASSVAPTRPGELFF. CDR3 DNA sequence: TGCGCCAGCAGTGTTGCGCCCACTAGGCCCGGGGAGCTGTTTTTT.

This sequence joins TRBV27 and TRBJ2-4; TRBD1 is a possible D gene (6 bases). Germline V lookup: CDR1 MNHEY, CDR2 SMNVEV (reference sequence). V lost 6 bases and J lost 0, with 9 bases in between. The CDR3 length is 14 residues. The CDR3 protein is CASSRTEAKNIQYF. For the CDR3, the DNA is TGTGCCAGCAGCCGGACAGAAGCCAAAAACATTCAGTACTTC.

The chain employs TRBV6-6 and TRBJ1-2; maybe TRBD1 (5 bases). The CDR3 extends over 16 amino acids. Germline loops: CDR1 MNHNY, CDR2 SVGAGI (reference sequence). V lost 5 bases to trimming and J lost 6 bases, with 22 bases between them. This CDR3 reads CASSPNFRQSADGYTF. The CDR3 DNA reads as TGTGCCAGCAGTCCCAACTTCCGACAGTCGGCGGATGGCTACACCTTC.

As regards this clone: Other DNA sequences within the sample encode an identical CDR3. The rearrangement uses TRBV2 and TRBJ2-1; 11 bases line up with TRBD2. Losses at the gene ends were 6 bases for V and 3 bases for J; bases not matched to a gene: 7. In germline, CDR1 is SNHLY, CDR2 FYNNEI. The CDR3 consists of 16 residues. The CDR3: CASSDPGTSGYNEQFF. The CDR3 DNA follows: TGTGCCAGCAGCGACCCCGGGACTAGCGGCTACAATGAGCAGTTCTTC.

The chain recombines TRBV4-2 with TRBJ1-2; D remains unclear. The CDR3 runs 13 residues. The V end lost 0 bases, the J end lost 4 bases, and 6 bases lay between the germline ends. Per germline, CDR1 LGHNA and CDR2 YNFKEQ. CDR3 amino acids: CASSQDGFYGYTF. The DNA of the CDR3 is TGTGCCAGCAGCCAAGACGGTTTCTATGGCTACACCTTC.

There are a few counts of this clone. The CDR3 region is CASSAPNQPQHF. The CDR3, as DNA: TGTGCCAGCAGCGCCCCCAATCAGCCCCAGCATTTT. This rearrangement joins TRBV11-2 to TRBJ1-5; D is ambiguous. This CDR3 has 12 residues. Germline-derived CDR1 and CDR2 are SGHAT and FQNNGV. Deletions cut 5 bases from V and 3 bases from J, with 5 bases between.

This chain joins TRBV28 and TRBJ1-2; D is ambiguous. The germline V gene has CDR1 MDHEN and CDR2 SYDVKM. This CDR3 is built from 12 residues. Deletions cut 1 base from V and 6 bases from J, with 6 bases between. The CDR3 DNA is TGTGCCAGCAGTTTATCGGACCATGGCTACACCTTC. This codes for CASSLSDHGYTF.

The V gene is TRBV11-2, the J gene TRBJ1-2; D is possibly TRBD1 (5 bases). V lost 5 bases to trimming and J lost 2 bases, with 12 bases between them. Looked up from germline, CDR1 is SGHAT and CDR2 is FQNNGV. This CDR3 is built from 14 residues. This CDR3 reads CASSPGPQNYGYTF. CDR3 DNA sequence: TGTGCCAGCAGCCCGGGACCGCAGAACTATGGCTACACCTTC.